This section outlines one T cell receptor beta chain sequence together with its context. This sample is part of a study of blood T cell repertoires in COVID-19. Study details: COVID-19 samples from acute and convalescent phases originated in the United States, Italy and Spain. T cells, B-cell-depleted T cells, or PBMCs provided the cDNA or gDNA that served as material.

This CDR3 comprises 15 residues. Researchers sorted participants into cohorts using their self-reported clinical history. Using immunoSEQ multiplex PCR, the repertoire was profiled, and TCRdb retains in-frame clones only, with some absent. The sample has approximately 220,000 clones; about four fifths are singletons. This receptor was obtained from a woman between 40 and 50 years old who had been exposed to COVID-19. V and J are TRBV21-1 and TRBJ2-7; TRBD1, the table's D call, was not compared with the DNA. TRBV21-1 represents a pseudogene. The sequenced sample was PBMCs or T cells enriched from blood (not recorded which). DNA for the CDR3: TGTGCCAGCAGTCGTTCAAGGGACAGGGGGTACGAGCAGTACTTC. Amino acids: CASSRSRDRGYEQYF.